This T cell receptor (beta chain) appears in the sequencing data of a study of T cells in Graves' hyperthyroidism and ophthalmopathy. The CDR3 regions of TCR beta were amplified from RNA transcripts. A first-round RT-PCR of the TCR CDR3 used the HTBI primer set. TCRdb independently ran MiXCR on the multiplex PCR reads; one entry per CDR3 protein. The data hold approximately 870,000 distinct CDR3 sequences, with around 38% observed a single time. Germline lookup yields CDR1 DFQATT and CDR2 SNEGSKA (reference sequence). Trimming took off 5 bases at V and 2 bases at J, with 18 bases between the two ends. CDR3 length equals 15 residues.

The TCR originated in a man aged 18 to 29 with Graves' hyperthyroidism. The sequencing input was blood. The J gene is TRBJ1-1, the V gene TRBV20-1; D gene uncertain. CDR3 residues: CSALALTLPNTEAFF. In nucleotides, the CDR3 is TGCAGTGCTCTAGCCCTGACACTGCCTAACACTGAAGCTTTCTTT.